This T cell receptor (beta chain) emerged from a study of T-cell memory formation after mild COVID-19 (dated by TCRdb to the early 2020s). Notes on the research overall: TCR sequence clusters from the two donors were found to be largely donor specific. In two donors, T-cell clones that expanded and contracted after mild COVID-19 were followed by sequencing TCRalpha and TCRbeta repertoires longitudinally. The cohort was made up of two young adult volunteers, one female and one male, who were previously healthy. Paper-wide results and their limitations: Contracting CD4+ clones were located mainly in the CM and EM memory subsets, whereas CD8+ clones were found to be enriched in EMRA. Some responding clones were detected in pre-infection memory, suggesting pre-existing cross-reactive memory T cells joined the SARS-CoV-2 response. Only a couple of mild cases were covered in the study, and larger cohorts including severe cases with pre-infection samples were considered necessary. Clones contracting from day 15 to 85 had balanced CD4/CD8 phenotypes, while a second wave expanding from day 15 to 37 was biased towards CD4+. SARS-CoV-2 specificity of the second-wave clones peaking on day 37 was not confirmed.

TCRdb records Illumina NovaSeq 6000 as the sequencer. cDNA libraries for TCRalpha and TCRbeta were prepared by 5'RACE using constant-segment primers, with sample barcodes and unique molecular identifiers added. RNA was extracted from every sample with Trizol reagent. Library amplification was performed in two PCR steps, and a second sample barcode and Illumina TruSeq adapters were introduced in the second step. Sequencing of the libraries was done on an Illumina NovaSeq, producing 2 x 150 bp paired-end reads. Per the source publication's procedure: The reads were demultiplexed and collapsed into UMI-guided consensus sequences using migec v1.2.7. Using mixcr v2.1.11, UMI consensuses were aligned to TRA and TRB V and J templates and then assembled into clonotypes. A clonotype was counted as expanded or contracted only if both edgeR and NoisET called the change significant, with noise models trained on biological replicates. For edgeR calls, the thresholds were a false discovery rate-adjusted p below 0.01 and a log2 fold-change of 1. As an exploratory analysis of dynamics, max-normalized trajectories of the 1000 most abundant clonotypes were examined by PCA with hierarchical clustering. The CD4 or CD8 phenotype of responding clones was assigned using the separately sequenced CD4+ and CD8+ repertoires. Through fastp at Q25 and MiXCR, TCRdb rebuilt clones from the public reads, retaining in-frame beta chains. Entries are consolidated by CDR3 protein sequence, retaining the most common genes and DNA. TCRdb assigned the V and J calls; the authors' analysis was not used. Across this sample there are over 50,000 distinct CDR3 sequences, with around 10% seen only once. Approximately 12% of the sample comes from the top ten.

Per the germline V gene, SGHVS is the CDR1 and FQNEAQ is the CDR2. The cysteine opens and the phenylalanine closes a CDR3 of 16 amino acids. Of all the DNA, just the CDR3 is kept, 48 bases in frame from base 1. The junction shows trimming of 5 bases on V and 0 bases on J, and the gene matches do not reach 6 bases of it. This clonotype was picked up a small number of times. This clone's antigen is unknown. No base qualities exist here, and no much larger clone lies one base off it. Ficoll-Paque density gradient centrifugation was used to isolate PBMCs. The chain couples TRBV7-8 to TRBJ1-3, with TRBD1 matching 8 junction bases. Material: PBMCs or a T cell subset sorted from them (not recorded which). The TCR comes from an adult woman who had mild COVID-19 (a few samples of this study predate the infection). The sample titles of this study are shuffled in the database, so cell type and time point are left out; the donor was told from shared clones. The CDR3 region: CASSGQGVGSGNTIYF. The DNA sequence follows: TGTGCCAGCAGCGGACAGGGAGTAGGCTCTGGAAACACCATATATTTT.